This paragraph covers one T cell receptor beta chain sequence. Its antigen is undetermined. It may be a read error: a sequence one base away is much more abundant. V shed 5 bases, J shed 6 bases, and the junction held 13 bases outside the gene matches. The CDR3 has 15 amino acids. Germline values: CDR1 SGHTA, CDR2 FQGNSA. This record comes from a study of T cell repertoires in cytomegalovirus infection. One entry per CDR3 protein, called by TCRdb with MiXCR from the reads. The top ten hold approximately 13% of the sample, which has hundreds of thousands of distinct CDR3 sequences, 30% to 35% seen once.

This TCR was recovered from a human donor in good health (CMV status not recorded). Some clones in this sample may be carry-over from other donors' samples. The rearrangement uses TRBV7-2 and TRBJ2-7; 7 bases match TRBD1. Material: cultured CD8+ T cells from PBMCs, obtained from culture after CMV antigen stimulation. CDR3 coding DNA: TGTGCCAGCAGCCGGACGAACAGGGGCCTACGCGAGCAGTACTTC. Translation gives CASSRTNRGLREQYF.